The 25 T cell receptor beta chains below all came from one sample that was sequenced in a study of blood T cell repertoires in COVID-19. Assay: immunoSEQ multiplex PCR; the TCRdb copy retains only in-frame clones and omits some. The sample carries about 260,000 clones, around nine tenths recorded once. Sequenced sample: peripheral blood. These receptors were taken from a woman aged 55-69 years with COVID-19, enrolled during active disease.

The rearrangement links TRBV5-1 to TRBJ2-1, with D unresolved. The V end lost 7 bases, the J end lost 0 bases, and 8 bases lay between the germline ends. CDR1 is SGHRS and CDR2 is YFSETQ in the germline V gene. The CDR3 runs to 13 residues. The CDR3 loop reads CASYASSYNEQFF. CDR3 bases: TGCGCCAGCTACGCGAGCTCCTACAATGAGCAGTTCTTC.

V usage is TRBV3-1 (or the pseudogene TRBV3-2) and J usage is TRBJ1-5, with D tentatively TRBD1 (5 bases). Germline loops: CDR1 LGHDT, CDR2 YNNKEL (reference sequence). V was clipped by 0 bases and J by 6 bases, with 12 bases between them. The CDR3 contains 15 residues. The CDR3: CASSQDASRGQPQHF. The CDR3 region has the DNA TGTGCCAGCAGCCAAGACGCCTCAAGGGGTCAGCCCCAGCATTTT.

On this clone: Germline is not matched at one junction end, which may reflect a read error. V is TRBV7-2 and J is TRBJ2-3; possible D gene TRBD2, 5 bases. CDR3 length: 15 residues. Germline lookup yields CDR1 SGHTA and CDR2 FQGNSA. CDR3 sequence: CASSPLAPSTDTQYF. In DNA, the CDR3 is TGTGCCAGCAGCCCCCTAGCCCCTAGCACTGATACGCAGTATTTT.

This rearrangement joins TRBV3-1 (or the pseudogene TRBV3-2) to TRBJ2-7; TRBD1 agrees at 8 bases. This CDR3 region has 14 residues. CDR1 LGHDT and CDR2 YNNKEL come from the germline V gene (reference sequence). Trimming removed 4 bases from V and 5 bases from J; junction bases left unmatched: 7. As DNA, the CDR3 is TGTGCCAGCAGCCCCGGACAGGGTACAGACGAGCAGTACTTC. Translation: CASSPGQGTDEQYF.

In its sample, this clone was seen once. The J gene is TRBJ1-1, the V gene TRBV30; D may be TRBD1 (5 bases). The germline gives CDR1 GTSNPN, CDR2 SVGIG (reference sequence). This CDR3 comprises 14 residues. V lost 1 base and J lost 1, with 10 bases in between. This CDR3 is CAWSGYRQNTEAFF. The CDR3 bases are TGTGCCTGGAGTGGTTACAGGCAGAACACTGAAGCTTTCTTT.

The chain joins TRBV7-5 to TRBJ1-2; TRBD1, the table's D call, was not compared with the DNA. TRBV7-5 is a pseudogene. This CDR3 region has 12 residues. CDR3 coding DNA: TGTGTCAGAAGGGGGCCAGGGTGTGGCTACACCTTC. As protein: CVRRGPGCGYTF.

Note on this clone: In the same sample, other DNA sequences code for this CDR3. The CDR3 spells CASSIRTSGSYNEQFF. The CDR3 DNA reads as TGCGCCAGCAGCATCAGGACTAGCGGATCCTACAATGAGCAGTTCTTC. The chain joins TRBV5-1 to TRBJ2-1; 10 bases fit TRBD2. The V and J ends lost 4 bases and 1 base, in that order; junction bases with no gene match: 5. From germline, CDR1 is SGHRS and CDR2 YFSETQ. The CDR3 loop spans 16 amino acids.

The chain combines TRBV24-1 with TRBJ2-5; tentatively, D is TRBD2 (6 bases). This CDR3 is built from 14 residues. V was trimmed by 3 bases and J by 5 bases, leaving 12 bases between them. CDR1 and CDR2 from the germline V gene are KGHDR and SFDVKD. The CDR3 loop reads CATSDTLASETQYF. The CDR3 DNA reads TGTGCCACCAGTGATACACTAGCATCGGAGACCCAGTACTTC.

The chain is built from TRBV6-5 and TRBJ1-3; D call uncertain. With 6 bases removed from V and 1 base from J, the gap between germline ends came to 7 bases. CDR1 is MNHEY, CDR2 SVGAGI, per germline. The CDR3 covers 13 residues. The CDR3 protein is CASRGASGNTIYF. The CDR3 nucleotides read TGTGCCAGCAGGGGCGCATCTGGAAACACCATATATTTT.

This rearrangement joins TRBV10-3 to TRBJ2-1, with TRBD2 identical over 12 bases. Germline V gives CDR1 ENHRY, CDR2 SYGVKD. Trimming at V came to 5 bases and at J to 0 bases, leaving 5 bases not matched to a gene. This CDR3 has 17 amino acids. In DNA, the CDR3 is TGTGCCATCAGTCTAGGGACTAGCGGGCCCTCCTACAATGAGCAGTTCTTC. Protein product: CAISLGTSGPSYNEQFF.

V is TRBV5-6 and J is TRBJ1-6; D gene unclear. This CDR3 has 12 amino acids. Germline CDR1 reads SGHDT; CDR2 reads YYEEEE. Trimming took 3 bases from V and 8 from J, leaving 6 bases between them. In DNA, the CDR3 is TGTGCCAGCAGCTCTGACTATTCACCCCTCCACTTT. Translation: CASSSDYSPLHF.

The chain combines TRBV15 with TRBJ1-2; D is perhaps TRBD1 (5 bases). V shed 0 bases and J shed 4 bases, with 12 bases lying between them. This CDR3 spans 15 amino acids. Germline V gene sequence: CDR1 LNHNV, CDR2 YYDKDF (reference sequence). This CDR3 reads CATSRDPGQAYGYTF. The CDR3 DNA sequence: TGTGCCACCAGCAGAGATCCAGGACAAGCCTATGGCTACACCTTC.

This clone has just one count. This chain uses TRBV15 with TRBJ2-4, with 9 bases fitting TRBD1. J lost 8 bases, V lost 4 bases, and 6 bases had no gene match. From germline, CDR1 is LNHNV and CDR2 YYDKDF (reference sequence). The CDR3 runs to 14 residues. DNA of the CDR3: TGTGCCACCAGCATTGACAGGGGGTTATACATTCAGTACTTC. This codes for CATSIDRGLYIQYF.

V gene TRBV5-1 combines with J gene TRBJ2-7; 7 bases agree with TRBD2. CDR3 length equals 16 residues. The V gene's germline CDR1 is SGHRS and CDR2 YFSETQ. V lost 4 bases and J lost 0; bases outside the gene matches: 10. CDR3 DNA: TGCGCCAGCAGCATCCGATCTCGCGGGAGCTCCTACGAGCAGTACTTC. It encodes CASSIRSRGSSYEQYF.

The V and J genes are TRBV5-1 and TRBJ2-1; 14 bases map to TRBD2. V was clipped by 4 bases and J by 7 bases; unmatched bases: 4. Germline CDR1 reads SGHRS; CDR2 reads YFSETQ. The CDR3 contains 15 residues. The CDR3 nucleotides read TGCGCCAGCAGCCCCCGGACTAGCGGGAGGAATGAGCAGTTCTTC. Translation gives CASSPRTSGRNEQFF.

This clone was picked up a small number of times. CDR3 region: CASSLIFASTRTDTQYF. CDR3 DNA: TGTGCCAGCAGCTTAATTTTTGCCTCAACGAGGACAGATACGCAGTATTTT. The chain joins TRBV7-8 to TRBJ2-3; D is uncertain. Germline-derived CDR1 and CDR2 are SGHVS and FQNEAQ. V dropped 2 bases and J dropped 3 bases, with 18 bases sitting between them. The CDR3 covers 17 residues. Combining the CDR3 with reference TRBV7-8 and TRBJ2-3 gives the whole variable domain GAGVSQSPRYKVAKRGQDVALRCDPISGHVSLFWYQQALGQGPEFLTYFQNEAQLDKSGLPSDRFFAERPEGSVSTLKIQRTQQEDSAVYLCASSLIFASTRTDTQYFGPGTRLTVL.

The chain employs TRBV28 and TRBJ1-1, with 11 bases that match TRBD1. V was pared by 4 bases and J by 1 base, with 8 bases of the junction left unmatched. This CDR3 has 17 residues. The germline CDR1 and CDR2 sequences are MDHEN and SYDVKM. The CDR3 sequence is CASSSRTGGKKNTEAFF. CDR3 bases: TGTGCCAGCAGTTCTAGGACAGGGGGCAAAAAGAACACTGAAGCTTTCTTT.

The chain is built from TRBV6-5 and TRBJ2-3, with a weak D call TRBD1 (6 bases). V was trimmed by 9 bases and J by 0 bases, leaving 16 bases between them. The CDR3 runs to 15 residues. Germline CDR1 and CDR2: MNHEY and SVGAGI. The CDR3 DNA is TGTGCCAGTGGCCGAGGGGGAGCTAGCACAGATACGCAGTATTTT. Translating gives CASGRGGASTDTQYF.

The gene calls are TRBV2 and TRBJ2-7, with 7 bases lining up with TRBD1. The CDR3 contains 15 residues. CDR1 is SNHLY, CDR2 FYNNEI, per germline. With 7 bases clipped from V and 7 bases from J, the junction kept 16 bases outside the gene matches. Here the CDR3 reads CASKLDRRLKGEQYF. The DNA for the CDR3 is TGTGCCAGCAAATTGGACAGGCGATTGAAGGGGGAGCAGTACTTC. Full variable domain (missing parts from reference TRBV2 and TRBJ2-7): EPEVTQTPSHQVTQMGQEVILRCVPISNHLYFYWYRQILGQKVEFLVSFYNNEISEKSEIFDDQFSVERPDGSNFTLKIRSTKLEDSAMYFCASKLDRRLKGEQYFGPGTRLTVT.

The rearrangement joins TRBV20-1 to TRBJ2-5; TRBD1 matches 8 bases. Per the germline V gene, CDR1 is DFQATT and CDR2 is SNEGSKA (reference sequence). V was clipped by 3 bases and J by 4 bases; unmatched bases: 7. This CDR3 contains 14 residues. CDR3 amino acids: CSASWQGALETQYF. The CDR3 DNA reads TGCAGTGCTAGTTGGCAGGGGGCTCTAGAGACCCAGTACTTC.

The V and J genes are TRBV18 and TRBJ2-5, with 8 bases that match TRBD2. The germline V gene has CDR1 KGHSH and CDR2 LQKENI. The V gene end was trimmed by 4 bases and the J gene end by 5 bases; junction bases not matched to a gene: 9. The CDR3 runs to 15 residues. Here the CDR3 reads CASSLFAGGVETQYF. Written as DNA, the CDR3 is TGTGCCAGCTCACTCTTTGCGGGAGGAGTGGAGACCCAGTACTTC.

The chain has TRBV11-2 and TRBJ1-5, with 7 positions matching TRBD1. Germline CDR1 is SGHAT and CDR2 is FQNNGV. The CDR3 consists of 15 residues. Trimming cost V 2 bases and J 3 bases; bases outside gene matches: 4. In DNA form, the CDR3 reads TGTGCCAGCAGCTTATCAGGGGGATTCAATCAGCCCCAGCATTTT. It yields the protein CASSLSGGFNQPQHF.

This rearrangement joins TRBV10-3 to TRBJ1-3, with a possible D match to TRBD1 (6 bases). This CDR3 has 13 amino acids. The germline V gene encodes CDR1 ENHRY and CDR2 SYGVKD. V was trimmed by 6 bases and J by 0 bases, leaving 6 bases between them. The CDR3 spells CAIRDSSGNTIYF. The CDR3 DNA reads TGTGCCATCAGGGACAGCTCTGGAAACACCATATATTTT.

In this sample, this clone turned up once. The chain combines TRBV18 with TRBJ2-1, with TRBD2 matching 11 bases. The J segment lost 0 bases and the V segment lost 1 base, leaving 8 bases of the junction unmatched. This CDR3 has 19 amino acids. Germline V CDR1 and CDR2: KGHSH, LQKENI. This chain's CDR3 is CASSPRTSGSPSSYNEQFF. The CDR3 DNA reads TGTGCCAGCTCACCACGTACTAGCGGGAGTCCGAGCTCCTACAATGAGCAGTTCTTC. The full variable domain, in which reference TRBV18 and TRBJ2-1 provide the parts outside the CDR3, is NAGVMQNPRHLVRRRGQEARLRCSPMKGHSHVYWYRQLPEEGLKFMVYLQKENIIDESGMPKERFSAEFPKEGPSILRIQQVVRGDSAAYFCASSPRTSGSPSSYNEQFFGPGTRLTVL.

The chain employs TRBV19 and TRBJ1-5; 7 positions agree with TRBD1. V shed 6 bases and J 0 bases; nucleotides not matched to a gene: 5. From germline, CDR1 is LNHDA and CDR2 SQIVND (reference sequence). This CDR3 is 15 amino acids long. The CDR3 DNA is TGTGCCAGTAGCACAGGGGCTTATAGCAATCAGCCCCAGCATTTT. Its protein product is CASSTGAYSNQPQHF.